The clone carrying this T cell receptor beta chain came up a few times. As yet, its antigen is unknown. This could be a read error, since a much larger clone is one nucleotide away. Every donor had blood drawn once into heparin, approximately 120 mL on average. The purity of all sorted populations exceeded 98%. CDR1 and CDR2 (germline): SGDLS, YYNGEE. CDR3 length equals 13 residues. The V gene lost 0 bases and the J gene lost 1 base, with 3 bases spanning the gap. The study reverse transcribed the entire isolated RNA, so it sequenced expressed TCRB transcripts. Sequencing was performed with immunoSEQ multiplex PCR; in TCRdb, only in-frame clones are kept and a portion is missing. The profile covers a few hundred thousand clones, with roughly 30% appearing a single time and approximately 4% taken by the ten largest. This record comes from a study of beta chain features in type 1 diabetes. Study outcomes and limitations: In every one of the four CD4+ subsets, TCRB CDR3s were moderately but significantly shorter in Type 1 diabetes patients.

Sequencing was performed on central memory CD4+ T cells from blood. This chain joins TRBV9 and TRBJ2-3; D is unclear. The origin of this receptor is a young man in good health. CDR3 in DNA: TGTGCCAGCAGCGTAGAGGGCACAGATACGCAGTATTTT. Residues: CASSVEGTDTQYF.